Shown below are 25 T cell receptor beta chains from a single sample sequenced in a study of early stage breast cancer tumors listed by TCRdb under 2017. Library prep was done by the immunoSEQ multiplex PCR assay. As stored in TCRdb, this immuneACCESS dataset retains in-frame rearrangements with V and J assigned. A fraction of the clones does not appear; measured against another copy, unresolved V genes explain less than half of the discrepancy, and the remainder lacks a known reason. This sample is represented by some 36,000 clones; about 68% of them were singletons. The ten largest account for approximately 7% of the sample. Sequenced material: blood. The receptors were gathered from a person between 55 and 70 years old with breast cancer.

This chain joins TRBV12-5 and TRBJ2-3, with D hard to call. Germline V CDR1 and CDR2: LGHNT, FRNRAP. The V gene lost 7 bases and the J gene lost 2 bases, with 19 bases spanning the gap. The length of the CDR3 is 16 residues. CDR3 loop: CASALTGGLDTDTQYF. CDR3 bases: TGTGCTAGTGCTCTAACCGGCGGTTTAGACACAGATACGCAGTATTTT.

The chain uses TRBV5-8 and TRBJ1-5; D not resolved. V was cut by 1 base and J by 5 bases, with 13 bases left in between. Germline V lookup: CDR1 SGHTS, CDR2 YDEGEE. This CDR3 region has 15 residues. As DNA, the CDR3 is TGTGCCAGCAGCTTGAGTCCGGGTGGTTATCAGCCCCAGCATTTT. It is translated as CASSLSPGGYQPQHF.

V and J are TRBV7-2 and TRBJ2-3; D possibly corresponds to TRBD2 (5 bases). V lost 3 bases and J lost 0, with 7 bases in between. Germline V lookup: CDR1 SGHTA, CDR2 FQGNSA. This CDR3 region has 14 residues. DNA of the CDR3: TGTGCCAGCAGCTTCTGGACTAGCACAGATACGCAGTATTTT. This gives the protein CASSFWTSTDTQYF.

The chain is built from TRBV15 and TRBJ1-5; TRBD1 aligns across 9 bases. Germline V gene data show CDR1 as LNHNV and CDR2 as YYDKDF (reference sequence). This CDR3 region has 14 residues. Germline trimming cut 8 bases from V and 3 bases from J; bases unmatched to any gene: 5. CDR3 DNA: TGTGCCACCTGGGACAGGGAAAACAATCAGCCCCAGCATTTT. This encodes CATWDRENNQPQHF.

The V call is TRBV6-5, the J call TRBJ1-1, with D hard to call. This CDR3 is 11 amino acids long. Deletions cut 5 bases from V and 7 bases from J, with 8 bases between. Germline CDR1 is MNHEY and CDR2 is SVGAGI. The chain's CDR3 is CASSKLGEAFF. The DNA of the CDR3 is TGTGCCAGCAGTAAATTGGGTGAAGCTTTCTTT.

The chain recombines TRBV5-1 with TRBJ1-1, with D unclear. This CDR3 is 15 amino acids long. Trimming left V 5 bases short and J 3 bases short, with 17 bases between. Germline CDR1 SGHRS, CDR2 YFSETQ. The CDR3 nucleotides read TGCGCCAGCAGGACGACGCGGGCTAGGGACACTGAAGCTTTCTTT. This sequence encodes CASRTTRARDTEAFF.

This sequence joins TRBV5-6 and TRBJ1-2; 8 positions agree with TRBD1. Germline V lookup: CDR1 SGHDT, CDR2 YYEEEE. The junction had 5 bases not matched to a gene; V was cut back by 2 bases and J by 5 bases. CDR3 size: 14 residues. The CDR3 is CASSLTGGGYGYTF. CDR3 bases: TGTGCCAGCAGCTTAACAGGGGGTGGATATGGCTACACCTTC.

The rearrangement links TRBV19 to TRBJ2-3, with D perhaps matching TRBD2 (6 bases). The germline V gene has CDR1 LNHDA and CDR2 SQIVND (reference sequence). V shed 9 bases and J shed 1 base, with 11 bases lying between them. The CDR3 has 13 amino acids. As DNA, the CDR3 is TGTGCCAGCTGGAGGGGAGGCACAGATACGCAGTATTTT. Amino acids: CASWRGGTDTQYF. Based on the CDR3 plus reference TRBV19 and TRBJ2-3, the full variable domain is DGGITQSPKYLFRKEGQNVTLSCEQNLNHDAMYWYRQDPGQGLRLIYYSQIVNDFQKGDIAEGYSVSREKKESFPLTVTSAQKNPTAFYLCASWRGGTDTQYFGPGTRLTVL.

The genes are TRBV7-9 and TRBJ1-5, with 7 positions matching TRBD1. The germline CDR1 and CDR2 sequences are SEHNR and FQNEAQ (reference sequence). The ends lost 5 bases at V and 8 bases at J; junction bases unmatched: 12. This CDR3 has 15 amino acids. CDR3 in DNA: TGTGCCAGCAGCCTCCCGGGACAGCCTCCTGAGCCCCAGCATTTT. This codes for CASSLPGQPPEPQHF.

This clone was picked up one time. The chain has TRBV5-8 and TRBJ2-7, with 7 bases fitting TRBD1. Unmatched junction bases numbered 7, after V lost 4 bases and J lost 0 bases. Germline-derived CDR1 and CDR2 are SGHTS and YDEGEE. The CDR3 has 15 residues. The DNA for the CDR3 is TGTGCCAGCAGCGCGACAGGGCTTCTCTCCTACGAGCAGTACTTC. Its protein is CASSATGLLSYEQYF. The full variable domain, rest sourced from reference TRBV5-8 and TRBJ2-7, is EAGVTQSPTHLIKTRGQQATLRCSPISGHTSVYWYQQALGLGLQFLLWYDEGEERNRGNFPPRFSGRQFPNYSSELNVNALELEDSALYLCASSATGLLSYEQYFGPGTRLTVT.

This clone was seen a few times. V and J are TRBV6-1 and TRBJ1-1, with a tentative D call TRBD1 (6 bases). CDR3 length: 14 amino acids. Germline-derived CDR1 and CDR2 are MNHNS and SASEGT. V dropped 7 bases and J dropped 5 bases, with 17 bases sitting between them. Here the CDR3 DNA reads TGTGCCAGCACCCCTTGGGGGGCGGGTACTGAAGCTTTCTTT. The encoded protein is CASTPWGAGTEAFF.

This clone was recorded once. V usage is TRBV25-1 and J usage is TRBJ2-6; no clear D. Trimming took 3 bases from V and 4 from J, leaving 4 bases between them. Germline CDR1 reads MGHDK; CDR2 reads SYGVNS. This CDR3 is 13 amino acids long. The CDR3 DNA reads as TGTGCCAGCAGTGATACCGGGGCCAACGTCCTGACTTTC. Protein: CASSDTGANVLTF.

The CDR3 loop is CASSLQYGTGGSETQYF. In DNA form, the CDR3 reads TGCGCCAGCAGCTTGCAATACGGGACAGGGGGCTCGGAGACCCAGTACTTC. The chain combines TRBV5-1 with TRBJ2-5; 12 bases are shared with TRBD1. From germline, CDR1 is SGHRS and CDR2 YFSETQ. The CDR3 contains 17 residues. V gave up 1 base and J gave up 5 bases; unmatched junction bases: 9.

The gene calls are TRBV11-2 and TRBJ2-2; 10 nucleotides line up with TRBD2. There are 17 residues in the CDR3. J lost 1 base, V lost 0 bases, and 2 bases had no gene match. Germline V gene sequence: CDR1 SGHAT, CDR2 FQNNGV. The CDR3 here is CASSLDRLAGNTGELFF. CDR3 nucleotides: TGTGCCAGCAGCTTAGACCGACTAGCGGGGAACACCGGGGAGCTGTTTTTT.

This clone has a handful of counts. The rearrangement uses TRBV28 and TRBJ1-2; no firm D call. Germline CDR1 reads MDHEN; CDR2 reads SYDVKM. CDR3 length: 12 residues. Deletions cut 5 bases from V and 2 bases from J, with 6 bases between. CDR3 coding DNA: TGTGCCAGCAGTCCTCGAAACTATGGCTACACCTTC. Encoded protein: CASSPRNYGYTF.

V gene TRBV23-1 combines with J gene TRBJ1-6, with D perhaps matching TRBD1 (5 bases). TRBV23-1 is sorted into the ORF group, with uncertain function. This CDR3 has 16 residues. V was shortened by 3 bases and J by 5 bases, with 14 bases between the two germline ends. The CDR3 loop reads CASSQTRDGDNSPLHF. In DNA form, the CDR3 reads TGCGCCAGCAGTCAGACCCGGGACGGGGATAATTCACCCCTCCACTTT.

The rearrangement links TRBV6-6 to TRBJ1-5; TRBD1 is a possible D gene (6 bases). V shed 5 bases and J shed 5 bases, with 16 bases lying between them. This CDR3 spans 15 amino acids. Looked up from germline, CDR1 is MNHNY and CDR2 is SVGAGI (reference sequence). CDR3 amino acids: CASSPYSGADQPQHF. The CDR3 coding sequence is TGTGCCAGCAGTCCGTATTCAGGGGCGGATCAGCCCCAGCATTTT.

This clone came up a few times. This chain uses TRBV13 with TRBJ1-5, with TRBD1 identical over 8 bases. This CDR3 comprises 15 residues. The trim removed 0 bases at V and 2 bases at J, leaving 0 bases unmatched. Germline V gene data show CDR1 as PRHDT and CDR2 as FYEKMQ (reference sequence). The CDR3 loop reads CASSLGQGGNQPQHF. The CDR3 DNA sequence: TGTGCCAGCAGCTTAGGACAGGGGGGCAATCAGCCCCAGCATTTT.

This clone showed up just a few times. The V and J genes are TRBV20-1 and TRBJ1-5; D is unresolved. In germline, CDR1 is DFQATT, CDR2 SNEGSKA (reference sequence). V shed 6 bases and J shed 5 bases, with 8 bases lying between them. The CDR3 runs to 11 residues. Here the CDR3 reads CSAQRDQPQHF. The CDR3 coding sequence is TGCAGTGCCCAGAGGGATCAGCCCCAGCATTTT.

This clone turned up a few times. The V and J genes are TRBV5-5 and TRBJ1-1; 8 bases agree with TRBD1. Germline CDR1 reads SGHKS; CDR2 reads YYEKEE (reference sequence). The V segment lost 0 bases and the J segment 10 bases; nucleotides outside the gene matches: 8. The CDR3 loop spans 14 amino acids. The CDR3, as DNA: TGTGCCAGCAGCTTGGGTGGGCAGGGGGCCTCAGCTTTCTTT. Translating gives CASSLGGQGASAFF.

This clone was recorded only once. The gene calls are TRBV5-1 and TRBJ2-2, with D tentatively TRBD1 (7 bases). CDR3 size: 15 residues. Trimming shortened V by 0 bases and J by 5 bases, and 11 bases separated the two germline ends. CDR1 is SGHRS, CDR2 YFSETQ, per germline. The CDR3 spells CASSLVAGGTGELFF. Written as DNA, the CDR3 is TGCGCCAGCAGCTTGGTGGCAGGGGGGACCGGGGAGCTGTTTTTT.

The rearrangement uses TRBV11-2 and TRBJ2-7; 8 bases agree with TRBD2. Germline V lookup: CDR1 SGHAT, CDR2 FQNNGV. This CDR3 contains 16 residues. V gave up 4 bases and J gave up 0 bases; unmatched junction bases: 8. Here the CDR3 DNA reads TGTGCCAGCAGCTCGTACCCTAGCGGGTCCTCCTACGAGCAGTACTTC. It codes for CASSSYPSGSSYEQYF.

The V gene is TRBV5-1, the J gene TRBJ1-1, with D unclear. V was shortened by 0 bases and J by 9 bases, with 12 bases between the two germline ends. The CDR3 is 13 residues long. Germline CDR1 is SGHRS and CDR2 is YFSETQ. The chain's CDR3 is CASSLVSGRQAFF. CDR3 in DNA: TGCGCCAGCAGCTTGGTTTCGGGCAGGCAAGCTTTCTTT.

This clone appeared once. The V call is TRBV2, the J call TRBJ1-6; D ambiguous. Germline V gives CDR1 SNHLY, CDR2 FYNNEI. The CDR3 is 17 residues long. The V and J ends lost 5 bases and 2 bases respectively, with 16 bases between them. As DNA, the CDR3 is TGTGCCAGCAGTAAGGGTGCAATCGGGACCTATAATTCACCCCTCCACTTT. Its protein product is CASSKGAIGTYNSPLHF.

The chain's CDR3 is CASSRTGEPYNEQFF. CDR3 sequence (DNA): TGTGCCAGCAGTAGGACAGGGGAACCCTACAATGAGCAGTTCTTC. The rearrangement links TRBV6-4 to TRBJ2-1; 9 bases match TRBD1. The ends lost 5 bases at V and 2 bases at J; junction bases unmatched: 4. The germline gives CDR1 MRHNA, CDR2 SNTAGT. This CDR3 contains 15 residues.